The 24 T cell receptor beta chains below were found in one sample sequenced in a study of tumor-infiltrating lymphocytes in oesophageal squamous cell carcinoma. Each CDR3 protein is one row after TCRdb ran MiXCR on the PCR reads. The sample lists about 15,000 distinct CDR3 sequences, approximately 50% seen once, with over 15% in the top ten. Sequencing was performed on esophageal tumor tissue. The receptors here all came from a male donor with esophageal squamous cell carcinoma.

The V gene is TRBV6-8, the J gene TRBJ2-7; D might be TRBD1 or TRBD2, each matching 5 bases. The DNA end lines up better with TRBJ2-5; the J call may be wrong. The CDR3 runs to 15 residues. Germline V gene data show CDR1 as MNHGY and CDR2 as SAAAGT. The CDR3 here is CASSYSTGTRETQYF. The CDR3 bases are TGTGCCAGCAGTTACTCCACCGGGACCCGAGAGACCCAGTACTTC.

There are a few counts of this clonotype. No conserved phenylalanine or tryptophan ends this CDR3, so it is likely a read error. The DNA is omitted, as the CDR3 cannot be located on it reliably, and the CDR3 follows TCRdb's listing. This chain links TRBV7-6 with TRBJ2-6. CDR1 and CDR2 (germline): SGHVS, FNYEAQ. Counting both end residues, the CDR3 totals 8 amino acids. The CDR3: CASSPIYA.

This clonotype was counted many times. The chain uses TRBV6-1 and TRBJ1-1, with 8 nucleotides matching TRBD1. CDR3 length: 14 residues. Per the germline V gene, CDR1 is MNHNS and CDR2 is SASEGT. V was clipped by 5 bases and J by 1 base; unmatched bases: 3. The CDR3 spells CASSSQGANTEAFF. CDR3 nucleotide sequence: TGTGCCAGCAGTTCGCAGGGGGCGAACACTGAAGCTTTCTTT.

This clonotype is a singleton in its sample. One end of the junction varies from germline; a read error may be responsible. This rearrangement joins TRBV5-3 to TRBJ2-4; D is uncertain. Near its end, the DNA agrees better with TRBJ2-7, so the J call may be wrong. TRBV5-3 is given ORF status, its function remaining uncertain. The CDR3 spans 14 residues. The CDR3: CASSLASFSYEQYF. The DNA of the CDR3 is TGTGCCAGCAGCTTGGCTTCGTTTTCCTACGAGCAGTACTTC.

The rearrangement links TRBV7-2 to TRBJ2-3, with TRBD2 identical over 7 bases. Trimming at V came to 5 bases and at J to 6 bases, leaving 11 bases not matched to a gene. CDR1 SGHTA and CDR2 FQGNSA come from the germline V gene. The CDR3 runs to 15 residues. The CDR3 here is CASSRLAQKGDTQYF. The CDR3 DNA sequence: TGTGCCAGCAGCCGACTAGCTCAGAAAGGTGATACGCAGTATTTT.

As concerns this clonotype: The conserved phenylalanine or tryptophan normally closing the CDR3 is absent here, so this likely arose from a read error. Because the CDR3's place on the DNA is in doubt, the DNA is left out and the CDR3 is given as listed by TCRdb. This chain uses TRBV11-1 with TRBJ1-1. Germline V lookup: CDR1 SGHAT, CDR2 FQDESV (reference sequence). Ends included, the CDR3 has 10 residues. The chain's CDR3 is CASSPHPLTN.

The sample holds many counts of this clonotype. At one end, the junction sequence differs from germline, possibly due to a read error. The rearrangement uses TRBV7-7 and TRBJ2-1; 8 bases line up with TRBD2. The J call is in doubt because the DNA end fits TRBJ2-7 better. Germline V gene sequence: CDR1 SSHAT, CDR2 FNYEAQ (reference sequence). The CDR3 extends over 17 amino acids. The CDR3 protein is CASSLEPGGSSYNEQYF. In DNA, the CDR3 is TGTGCTAGCAGCTTAGAGCCGGGAGGGAGCTCCTACAATGAGCAGTACTTC.

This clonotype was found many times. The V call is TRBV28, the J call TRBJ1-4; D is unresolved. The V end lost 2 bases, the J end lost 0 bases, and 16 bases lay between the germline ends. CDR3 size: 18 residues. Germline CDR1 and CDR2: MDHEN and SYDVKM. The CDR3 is CASSLVAQRLATNEKLFF. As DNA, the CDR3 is TGTGCCAGCAGTTTAGTGGCACAGCGACTGGCAACTAATGAAAAACTGTTTTTT.

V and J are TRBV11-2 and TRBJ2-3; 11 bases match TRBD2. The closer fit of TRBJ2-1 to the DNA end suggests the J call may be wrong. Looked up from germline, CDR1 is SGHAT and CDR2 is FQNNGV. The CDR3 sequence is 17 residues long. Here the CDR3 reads CASSSIRGSGGAGEQFF. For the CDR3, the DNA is TGTGCCAGCAGCTCTATCCGGGGTAGCGGGGGGGCGGGGGAGCAGTTCTTC.

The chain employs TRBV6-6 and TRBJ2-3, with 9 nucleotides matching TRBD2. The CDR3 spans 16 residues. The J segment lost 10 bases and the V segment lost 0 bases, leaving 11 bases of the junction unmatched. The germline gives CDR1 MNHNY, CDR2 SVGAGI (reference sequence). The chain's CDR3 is CASSYSGSSGKGAQYF. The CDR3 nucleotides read TGTGCCAGCAGTTACTCGGGGTCTAGCGGGAAAGGGGCGCAGTATTTT.

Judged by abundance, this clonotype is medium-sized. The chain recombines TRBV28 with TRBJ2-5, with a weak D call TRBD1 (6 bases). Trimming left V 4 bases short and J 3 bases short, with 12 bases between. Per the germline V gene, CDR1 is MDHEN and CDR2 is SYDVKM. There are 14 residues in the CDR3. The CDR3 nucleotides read TGTGCCAGCAGTTCCGGGACATTCAAAGAGACCCAGTACTTC. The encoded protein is CASSSGTFKETQYF.

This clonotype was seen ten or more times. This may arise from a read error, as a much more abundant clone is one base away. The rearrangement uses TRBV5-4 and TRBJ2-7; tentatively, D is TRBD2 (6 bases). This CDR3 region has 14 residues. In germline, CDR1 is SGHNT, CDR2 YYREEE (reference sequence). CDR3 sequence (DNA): TGCGCCAGCAGCTTGGGTCGGGAGTTCGATGAGCAGTACTTC. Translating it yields CASSLGREFDEQYF. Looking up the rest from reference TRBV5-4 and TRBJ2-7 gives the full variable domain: ETGVTQSPTHLIKTRGQQVTLRCSSQSGHNTVSWYQQALGQGPQFIFQYYREEENGRGNFPPRFSGLQFPNYSSELNVNALELDDSALYLCASSLGREFDEQYFGPGTRLTVT.

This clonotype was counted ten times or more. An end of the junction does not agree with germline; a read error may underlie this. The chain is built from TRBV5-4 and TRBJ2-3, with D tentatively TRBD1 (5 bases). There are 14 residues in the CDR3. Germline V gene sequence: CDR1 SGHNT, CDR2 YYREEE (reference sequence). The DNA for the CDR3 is TGCGCCAGCAGCCGCCAAGGGGCCACAGATACGCAGTATTTT. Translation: CASSRQGATDTQYF.

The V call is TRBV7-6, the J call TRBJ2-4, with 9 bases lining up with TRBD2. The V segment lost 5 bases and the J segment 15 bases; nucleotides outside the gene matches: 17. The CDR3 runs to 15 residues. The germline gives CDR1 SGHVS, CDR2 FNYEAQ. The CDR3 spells CASSASGMITGELYF. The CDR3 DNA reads TGTGCCAGCAGCGCTAGCGGGATGATCACCGGGGAGCTGTACTTC.

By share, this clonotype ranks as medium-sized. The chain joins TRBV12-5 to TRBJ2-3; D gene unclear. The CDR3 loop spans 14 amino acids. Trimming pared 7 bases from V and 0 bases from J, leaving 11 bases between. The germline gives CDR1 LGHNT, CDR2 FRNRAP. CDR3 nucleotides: TGTGCTAGTGCCCAGGATGTAAGCACAGATACGCAGTATTTT. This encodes CASAQDVSTDTQYF.

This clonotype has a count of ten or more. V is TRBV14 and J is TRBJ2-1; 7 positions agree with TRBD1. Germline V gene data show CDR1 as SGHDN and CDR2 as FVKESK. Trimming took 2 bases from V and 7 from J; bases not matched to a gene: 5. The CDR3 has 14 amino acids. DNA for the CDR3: TGTGCCAGCAGCCAACTTACAGGGGTAAATGAGCAGTTCTTC. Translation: CASSQLTGVNEQFF.

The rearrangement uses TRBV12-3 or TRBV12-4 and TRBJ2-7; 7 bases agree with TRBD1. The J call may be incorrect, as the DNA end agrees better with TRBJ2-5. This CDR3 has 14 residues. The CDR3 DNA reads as TGTGCCAGCAGTTTAGCAGGGGGCGAAGAGACCCAGTACTTC. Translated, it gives CASSLAGGEETQYF.

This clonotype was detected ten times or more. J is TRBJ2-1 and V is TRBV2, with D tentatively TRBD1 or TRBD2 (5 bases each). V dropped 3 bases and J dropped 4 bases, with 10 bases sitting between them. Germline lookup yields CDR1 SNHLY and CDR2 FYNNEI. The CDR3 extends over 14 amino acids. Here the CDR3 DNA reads TGTGCCAGCAGTGAGGTTTGGGGGTACAATGAGCAGTTCTTC. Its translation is CASSEVWGYNEQFF.

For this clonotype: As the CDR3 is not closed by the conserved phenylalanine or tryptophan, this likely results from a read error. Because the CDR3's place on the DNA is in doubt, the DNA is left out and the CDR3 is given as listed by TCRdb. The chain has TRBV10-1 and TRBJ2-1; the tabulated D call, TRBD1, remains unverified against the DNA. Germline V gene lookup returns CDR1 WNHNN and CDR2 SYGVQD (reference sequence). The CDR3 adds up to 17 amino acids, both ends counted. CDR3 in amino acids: CASSDPSDRGGIQYFGN.

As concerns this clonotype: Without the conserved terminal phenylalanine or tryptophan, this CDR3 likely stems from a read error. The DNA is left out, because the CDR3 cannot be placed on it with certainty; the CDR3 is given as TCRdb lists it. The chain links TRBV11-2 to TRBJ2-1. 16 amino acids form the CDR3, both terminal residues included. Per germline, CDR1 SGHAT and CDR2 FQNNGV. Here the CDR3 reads CASSSDAFNYGYTFGS.

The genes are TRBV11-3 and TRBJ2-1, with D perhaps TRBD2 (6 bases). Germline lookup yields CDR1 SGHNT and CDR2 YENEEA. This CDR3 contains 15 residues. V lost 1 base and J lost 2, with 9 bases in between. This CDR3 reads CASSLGTMAYNEQFF. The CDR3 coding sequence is TGTGCCAGCAGCTTAGGGACTATGGCCTACAATGAGCAGTTCTTC.

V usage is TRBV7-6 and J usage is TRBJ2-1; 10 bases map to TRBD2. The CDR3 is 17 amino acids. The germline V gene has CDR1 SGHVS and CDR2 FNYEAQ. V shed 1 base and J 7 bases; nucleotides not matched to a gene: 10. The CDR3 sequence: CASSLGSGLAKYNEQFF. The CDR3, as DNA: TGTGCCAGCAGCTTAGGTTCGGGACTAGCGAAATATAATGAGCAGTTCTTC.

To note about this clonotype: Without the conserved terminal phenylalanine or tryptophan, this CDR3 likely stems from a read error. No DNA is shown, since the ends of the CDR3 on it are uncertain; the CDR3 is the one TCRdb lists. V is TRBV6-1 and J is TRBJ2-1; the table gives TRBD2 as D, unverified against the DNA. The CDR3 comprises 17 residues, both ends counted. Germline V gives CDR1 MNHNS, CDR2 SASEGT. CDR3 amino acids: CASSEEFTPPDGYTFGS.

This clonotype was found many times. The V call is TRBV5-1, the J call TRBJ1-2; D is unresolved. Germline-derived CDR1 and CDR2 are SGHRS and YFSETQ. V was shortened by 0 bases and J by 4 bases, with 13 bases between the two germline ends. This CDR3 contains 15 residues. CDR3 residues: CASSLEKGELYGYTF. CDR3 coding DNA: TGCGCCAGCAGCTTGGAAAAGGGAGAACTCTATGGCTACACCTTC.